This note documents a single T cell receptor beta chain sequence. This clonotype was seen more than once but under ten times. Its antigen is not yet known. Base qualities are missing; no much larger clone stands one base away. Including the terminal cysteine and phenylalanine, the CDR3 comprises 15 residues. Only the CDR3 portion is preserved as DNA: 45 bases, with reading frame beginning at the first base. The germline V gene yields SGHVS for CDR1 and FQNEAQ for CDR2. At the junction V is shortened by 5 bases and J by 6 bases; bases outside the gene matches: 12. TCRdb lists the instrument as Illumina NovaSeq 6000. TCRalpha and TCRbeta cDNA libraries were built by 5'RACE with constant-segment primers, adding sample barcodes and unique molecular identifiers. RNA was extracted from every sample with Trizol reagent. The libraries were amplified in two PCR steps, and the second step added a second sample barcode and Illumina TruSeq adapters. Sequencing of the libraries was done on an Illumina NovaSeq, producing 2 x 150 bp paired-end reads. In the original analysis: The reads were demultiplexed and collapsed into UMI-guided consensus sequences using migec v1.2.7. Using mixcr v2.1.11, UMI consensuses were aligned to TRA and TRB V and J templates and then assembled into clonotypes. A clonotype was counted as expanded or contracted only when both edgeR and NoisET called the clonotype significant, with the noise models trained on biological replicates. For edgeR calls, a false discovery rate-adjusted p below 0.01 and a log2 fold-change threshold of 1 were applied. As an exploratory analysis of dynamics, max-normalized trajectories of the 1000 most abundant clonotypes were examined with PCA combined with hierarchical clustering. Each responding clone was given a CD4 or CD8 phenotype based on the CD4+ and CD8+ repertoires, which had been sequenced separately. TCRdb reprocessing: public reads trimmed at Q25 with fastp, clones called with MiXCR, in-frame beta chains kept. All rows with the same CDR3 protein become a single entry with the most common DNA and genes. V and J calls and clone size were set by TCRdb, not the authors. The sample profile shows hundreds of thousands of distinct CDR3 sequences; 15% to 20% of them were found once. About 23% of the sample rests with the top ten.

The sample comes from a study of T-cell memory formation after mild COVID-19 (dated by TCRdb to the early 2020s). About the full investigation: TCR sequence clusters from the two donors were largely donor specific. Longitudinal TCRalpha and TCRbeta repertoire sequencing tracked T-cell clones expanding and contracting after mild COVID-19 in two donors. The cohort was made up of two young adult volunteers, one female and one male, who were previously healthy.

PBMCs were isolated by Ficoll-Paque density gradient centrifugation. Study-wide conclusions, independent of this receptor: The study covered only a couple of mild cases, and larger cohorts including severe cases with pre-infection samples were considered necessary. Balanced CD4/CD8 phenotypes were observed for clones contracting from day 15 to 85, whereas a bias towards CD4+ was observed for a second wave of clones expanding from day 15 to 37. Whether the second-wave clones peaking on day 37 were SARS-CoV-2 specific was not confirmed. Contracting CD4+ clones appeared mostly in the CM and EM memory subsets, whereas CD8+ clones were enriched in EMRA. Some responding clones were found in pre-infection memory, which suggests that pre-existing cross-reactive memory T cells took part in the SARS-CoV-2 response.

The receptor was isolated from a man younger than 35 who had mild COVID-19 (a few samples of this study predate the infection). The sample titles of this study are shuffled in the database, so cell type and time point are left out; the donor was told from shared clones. What was sequenced was PBMCs or a T cell subset sorted from them (not recorded which). The chain joins TRBV7-8 to TRBJ2-7, and TRBD2 matches 8 of the central bases. The bases are TGTGCCAGCAGCGATGGTATGGAGCGGGGGATCGAGCAGTACTTC. It encodes CASSDGMERGIEQYF.